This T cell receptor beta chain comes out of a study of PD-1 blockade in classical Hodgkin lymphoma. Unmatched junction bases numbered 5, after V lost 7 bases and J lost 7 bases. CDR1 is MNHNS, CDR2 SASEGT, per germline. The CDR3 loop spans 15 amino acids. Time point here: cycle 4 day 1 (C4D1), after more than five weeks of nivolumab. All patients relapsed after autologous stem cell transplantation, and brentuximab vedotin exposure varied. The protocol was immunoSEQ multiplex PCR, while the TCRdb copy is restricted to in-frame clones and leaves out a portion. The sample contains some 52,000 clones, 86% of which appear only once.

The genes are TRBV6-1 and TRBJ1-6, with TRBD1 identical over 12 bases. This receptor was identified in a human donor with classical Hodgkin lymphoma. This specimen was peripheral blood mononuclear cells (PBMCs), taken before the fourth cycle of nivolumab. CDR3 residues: CASTGTGGGNSPLHF. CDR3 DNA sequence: TGTGCCAGCACCGGGACAGGGGGCGGGAATTCACCCCTCCACTTT.